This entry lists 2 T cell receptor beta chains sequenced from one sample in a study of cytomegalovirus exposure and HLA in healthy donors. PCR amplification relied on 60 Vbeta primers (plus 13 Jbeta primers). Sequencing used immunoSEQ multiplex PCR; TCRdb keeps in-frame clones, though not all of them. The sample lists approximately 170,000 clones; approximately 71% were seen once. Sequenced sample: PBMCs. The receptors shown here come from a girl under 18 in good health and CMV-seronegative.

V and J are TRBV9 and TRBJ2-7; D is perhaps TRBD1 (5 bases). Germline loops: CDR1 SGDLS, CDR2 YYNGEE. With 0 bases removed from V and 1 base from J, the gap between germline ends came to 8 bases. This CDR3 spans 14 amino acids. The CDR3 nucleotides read TGTGCCAGCAGCGTAGCCCAGGGATCCTACGAGCAGTACTTC. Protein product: CASSVAQGSYEQYF.

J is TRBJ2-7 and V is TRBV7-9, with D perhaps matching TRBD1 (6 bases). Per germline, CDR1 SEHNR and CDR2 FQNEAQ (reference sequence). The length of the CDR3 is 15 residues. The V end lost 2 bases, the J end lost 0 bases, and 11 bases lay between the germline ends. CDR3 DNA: TGTGCCAGCAGCTTATCAGGGGTCCTCTCCTACGAGCAGTACTTC. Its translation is CASSLSGVLSYEQYF. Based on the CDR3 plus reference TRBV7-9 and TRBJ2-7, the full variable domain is DTGVSQNPRHKITKRGQNVTFRCDPISEHNRLYWYRQTLGQGPEFLTYFQNEAQLEKSRLLSDRFSAERPKGSFSTLEIQRTEQGDSAMYLCASSLSGVLSYEQYFGPGTRLTVT.